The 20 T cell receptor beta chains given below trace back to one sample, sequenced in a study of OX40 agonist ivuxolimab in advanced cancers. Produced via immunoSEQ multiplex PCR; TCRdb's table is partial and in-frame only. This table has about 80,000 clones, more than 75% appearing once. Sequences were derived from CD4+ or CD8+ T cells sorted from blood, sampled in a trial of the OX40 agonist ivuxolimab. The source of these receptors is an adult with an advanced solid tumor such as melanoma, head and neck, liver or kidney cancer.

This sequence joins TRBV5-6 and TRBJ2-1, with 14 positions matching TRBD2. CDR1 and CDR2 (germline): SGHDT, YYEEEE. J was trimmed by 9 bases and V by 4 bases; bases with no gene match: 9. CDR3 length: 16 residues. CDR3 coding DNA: TGTGCCAGCAGCCCCTTGACTAGCGGGAGGGCTTTTGAGCAGTTCTTC. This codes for CASSPLTSGRAFEQFF.

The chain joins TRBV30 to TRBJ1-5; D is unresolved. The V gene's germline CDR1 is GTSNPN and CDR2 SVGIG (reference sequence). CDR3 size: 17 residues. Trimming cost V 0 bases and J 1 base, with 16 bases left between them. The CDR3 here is CAWSVDGFVGSNQPQHF. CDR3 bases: TGTGCCTGGAGTGTAGATGGTTTTGTGGGGAGCAATCAGCCCCAGCATTTT. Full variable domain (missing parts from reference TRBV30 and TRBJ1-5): SQTIHQWPATLVQPVGSPLSLECTVEGTSNPNLYWYRQAAGRGLQLLFYSVGIGQISSEVPQNLSASRPQDRQFILSSKKLLLSDSGFYLCAWSVDGFVGSNQPQHFGDGTRLSIL.

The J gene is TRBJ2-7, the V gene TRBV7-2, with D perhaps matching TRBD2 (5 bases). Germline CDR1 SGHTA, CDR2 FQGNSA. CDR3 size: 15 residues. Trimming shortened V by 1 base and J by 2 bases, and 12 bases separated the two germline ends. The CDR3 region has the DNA TGTGCCAGCAGCTTAGACCGTACTAGGACCTACGAGCAGTACTTC. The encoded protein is CASSLDRTRTYEQYF. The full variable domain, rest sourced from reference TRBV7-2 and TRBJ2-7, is GAGVSQSPSNKVTEKGKDVELRCDPISGHTALYWYRQSLGQGLEFLIYFQGNSAPDKSGLPSDRFSAERTGGSVSTLTIQRTQQEDSAVYLCASSLDRTRTYEQYFGPGTRLTVT.

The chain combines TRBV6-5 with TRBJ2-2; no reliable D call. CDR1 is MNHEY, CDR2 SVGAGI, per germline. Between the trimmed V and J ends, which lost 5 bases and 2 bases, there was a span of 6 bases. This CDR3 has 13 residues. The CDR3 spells CASSPKNTGELFF. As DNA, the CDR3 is TGTGCCAGCAGTCCTAAAAACACCGGGGAGCTGTTTTTT.

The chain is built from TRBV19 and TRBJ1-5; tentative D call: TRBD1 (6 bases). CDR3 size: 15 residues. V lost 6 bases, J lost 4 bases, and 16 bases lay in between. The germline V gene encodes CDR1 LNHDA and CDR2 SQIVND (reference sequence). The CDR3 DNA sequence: TGTGCCAGTAGGGTGGACAGATCTGGTAATCAGCCCCAGCATTTT. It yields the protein CASRVDRSGNQPQHF.

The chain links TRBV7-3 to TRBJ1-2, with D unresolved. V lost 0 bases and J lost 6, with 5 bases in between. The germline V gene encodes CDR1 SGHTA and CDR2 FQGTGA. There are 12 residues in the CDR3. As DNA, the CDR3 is TGTGCCAGCAGCTTAACAGGAAATGGCTACACCTTC. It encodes CASSLTGNGYTF. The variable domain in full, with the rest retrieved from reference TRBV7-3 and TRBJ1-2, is GAGVSQTPSNKVTEKGKYVELRCDPISGHTALYWYRQSLGQGPEFLIYFQGTGAADDSGLPNDRFFAVRPEGSVSTLKIQRTERGDSAVYLCASSLTGNGYTFGSGTRLTVV.

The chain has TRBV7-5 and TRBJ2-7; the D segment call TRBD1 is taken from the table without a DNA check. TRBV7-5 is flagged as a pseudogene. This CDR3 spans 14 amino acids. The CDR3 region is CVRSPDRGGRKQYV. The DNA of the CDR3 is TGTGTCAGAAGCCCTGACAGGGGCGGGCGGAAGCAGTACGTC.

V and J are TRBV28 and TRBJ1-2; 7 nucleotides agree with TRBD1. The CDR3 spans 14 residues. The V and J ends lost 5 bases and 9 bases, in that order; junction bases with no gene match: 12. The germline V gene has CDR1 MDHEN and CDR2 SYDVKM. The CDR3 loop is CASSRLAGGRSYTF. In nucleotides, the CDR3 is TGTGCCAGCAGTCGTTTGGCAGGGGGACGCAGCTACACCTTC.

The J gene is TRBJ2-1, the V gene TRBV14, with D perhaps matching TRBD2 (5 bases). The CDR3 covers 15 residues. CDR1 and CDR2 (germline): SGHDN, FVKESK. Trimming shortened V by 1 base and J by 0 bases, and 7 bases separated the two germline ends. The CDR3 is CASSQGGSSYNEQFF. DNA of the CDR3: TGTGCCAGCAGCCAAGGTGGGAGCTCCTACAATGAGCAGTTCTTC.

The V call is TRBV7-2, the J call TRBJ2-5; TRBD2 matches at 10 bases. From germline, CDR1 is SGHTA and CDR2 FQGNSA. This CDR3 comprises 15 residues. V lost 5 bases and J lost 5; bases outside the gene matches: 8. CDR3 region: CASSRISGGFETQYF. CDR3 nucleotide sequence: TGTGCCAGCAGCCGGATTAGCGGGGGGTTCGAGACCCAGTACTTC. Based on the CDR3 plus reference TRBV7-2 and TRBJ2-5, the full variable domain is GAGVSQSPSNKVTEKGKDVELRCDPISGHTALYWYRQSLGQGLEFLIYFQGNSAPDKSGLPSDRFSAERTGGSVSTLTIQRTQQEDSAVYLCASSRISGGFETQYFGPGTRLLVL.

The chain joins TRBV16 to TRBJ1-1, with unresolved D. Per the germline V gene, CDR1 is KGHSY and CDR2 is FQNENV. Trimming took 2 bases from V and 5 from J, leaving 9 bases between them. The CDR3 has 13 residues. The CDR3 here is CASSQDRVTEAFF. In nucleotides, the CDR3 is TGTGCCAGCAGCCAAGATAGGGTGACTGAAGCTTTCTTT.

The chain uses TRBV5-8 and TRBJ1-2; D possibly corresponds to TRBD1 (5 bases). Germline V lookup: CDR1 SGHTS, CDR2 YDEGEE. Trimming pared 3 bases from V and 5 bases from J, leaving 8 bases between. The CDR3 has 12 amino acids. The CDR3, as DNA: TGTGCCAGCAGCTCACCAGGGTATGGCTACACCTTC. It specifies CASSSPGYGYTF.

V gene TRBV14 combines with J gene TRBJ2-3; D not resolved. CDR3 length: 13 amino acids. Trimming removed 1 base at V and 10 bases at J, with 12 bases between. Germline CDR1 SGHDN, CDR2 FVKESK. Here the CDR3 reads CASSQVGKFAQYF. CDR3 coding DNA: TGTGCCAGCAGCCAAGTGGGGAAGTTTGCGCAGTATTTT.

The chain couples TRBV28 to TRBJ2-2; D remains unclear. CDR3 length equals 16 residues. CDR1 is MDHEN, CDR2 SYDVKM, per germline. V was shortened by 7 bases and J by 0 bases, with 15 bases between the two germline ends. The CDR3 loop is CASTLRAFANTGELFF. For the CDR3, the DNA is TGTGCCAGCACTCTAAGGGCGTTCGCGAACACCGGGGAGCTGTTTTTT. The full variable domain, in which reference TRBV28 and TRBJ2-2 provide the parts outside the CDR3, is DVKVTQSSRYLVKRTGEKVFLECVQDMDHENMFWYRQDPGLGLRLIYFSYDVKMKEKGDIPEGYSVSREKKERFSLILESASTNQTSMYLCASTLRAFANTGELFFGEGSRLTVL.

The CDR3 region is CASSLRGGSDYEQYF. Written as DNA, the CDR3 is TGTGCCAGCAGCTTAAGGGGCGGGAGTGACTACGAGCAGTACTTC. The V and J genes are TRBV7-2 and TRBJ2-7; 7 positions match TRBD2. CDR3 length equals 15 residues. Looked up from germline, CDR1 is SGHTA and CDR2 is FQGNSA. J lost 3 bases, V lost 2 bases, and 7 bases had no gene match.

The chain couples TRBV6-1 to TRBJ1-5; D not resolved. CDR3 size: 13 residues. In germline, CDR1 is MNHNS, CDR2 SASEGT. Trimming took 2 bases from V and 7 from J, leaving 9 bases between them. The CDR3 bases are TGTGCCAGCAGTGAAAGCCAAAAACAGCCCCAGCATTTT. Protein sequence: CASSESQKQPQHF.

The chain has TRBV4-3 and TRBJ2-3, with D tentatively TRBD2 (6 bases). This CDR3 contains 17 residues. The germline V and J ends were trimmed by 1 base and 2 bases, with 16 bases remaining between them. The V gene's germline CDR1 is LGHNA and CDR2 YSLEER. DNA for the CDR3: TGCGCCAGCAGCCAAGGGGGAGCGGGTTGGGACACAGATACGCAGTATTTT. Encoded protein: CASSQGGAGWDTDTQYF.

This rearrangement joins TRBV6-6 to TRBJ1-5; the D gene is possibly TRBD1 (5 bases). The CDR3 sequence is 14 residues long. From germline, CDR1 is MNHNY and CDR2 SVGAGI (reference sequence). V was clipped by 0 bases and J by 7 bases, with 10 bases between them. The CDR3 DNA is TGTGCCAGCAGTTACTCCCAGCGGGGCCAGCCCCAGCATTTT. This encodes CASSYSQRGQPQHF.

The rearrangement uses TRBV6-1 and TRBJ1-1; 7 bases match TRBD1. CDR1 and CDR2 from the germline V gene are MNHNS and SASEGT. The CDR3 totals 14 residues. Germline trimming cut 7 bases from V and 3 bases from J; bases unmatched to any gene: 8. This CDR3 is CASKRGQGDTEAFF. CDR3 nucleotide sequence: TGTGCCAGCAAAAGAGGTCAGGGGGACACTGAAGCTTTCTTT.

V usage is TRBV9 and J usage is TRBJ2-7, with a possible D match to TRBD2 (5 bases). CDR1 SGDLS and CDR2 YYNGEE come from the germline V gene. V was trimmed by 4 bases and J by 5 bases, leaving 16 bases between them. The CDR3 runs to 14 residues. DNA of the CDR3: TGTGCCAGCAGCACCATCCTGGGAGAGGACGAGCAGTACTTC. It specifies CASSTILGEDEQYF.